At least ten counts were recorded for the clone carrying this TCR beta chain. Antigen specificity is unknown. This record comes from a study of T cells in Graves' hyperthyroidism and ophthalmopathy. Study results and caveats: Blood also contained most expanded thyroid clonotypes above 0.001. Using 13 V-J features, a model discriminated ophthalmopathy from stable hyperthyroidism.

Germline CDR1 is SNHLY and CDR2 is FYNNEI. V dropped 4 bases and J dropped 10 bases, with 5 bases sitting between them. CDR3 length: 10 residues. Amplification of TCR beta CDR3 regions used RNA as the template. First-round RT-PCR of the TCR CDR3 relied on the HTBI primer set. MiXCR, run by TCRdb on the multiplex PCR reads, gives a single entry per CDR3 protein. In the table there are roughly 750,000 distinct CDR3 sequences, around 15% of which are singletons. Sequenced input: blood. This sequence was found in a man between 18 and 35 years old with Graves' hyperthyroidism. The rearrangement uses TRBV2 and TRBJ2-1, with no clear D. The CDR3 DNA reads as TGTGCCAGCAGTGGCGTGGAGCAGTTCTTC. Its translation is CASSGVEQFF. The entire variable domain, with the rest obtained from reference TRBV2 and TRBJ2-1, is as follows: EPEVTQTPSHQVTQMGQEVILRCVPISNHLYFYWYRQILGQKVEFLVSFYNNEISEKSEIFDDQFSVERPDGSNFTLKIRSTKLEDSAMYFCASSGVEQFFGPGTRLTVL.